The sequence of this TCR beta chain was determined in a study (dated by TCRdb to the mid-2010s). Inclusive of the bounding cysteine and phenylalanine, the CDR3 is 11 residues long. Just CDR3 DNA is preserved here, 33 bases in frame from base 1. Sequences LGHDT (CDR1) and YNNKEL (CDR2) are obtained from the germline V gene (reference sequence). Cut back by 4 bases and 5 bases, the V and J ends lie 3 bases apart. This clonotype has ten or more counts. Its binding antigen is unknown. No base quality information exists; no much larger clone differs at one position. Receptors were amplified or captured by RT-PCR. The instrument given in TCRdb is Illumina MiSeq. TCRdb ran its own pipeline on the public reads, namely fastp trimming at Q25 and MiXCR clone calling, and kept in-frame beta chains. Entries are consolidated by CDR3 protein sequence, retaining the most common genes and DNA. A total of more than 600,000 distinct CDR3 sequences appear in this sample, 14% of them only once. The top ten clones comprise 3.6% of the sample.

The chain is encoded by TRBV3-1 joined to TRBJ2-1, with the identity of the D gene unclear. Sequencing was carried out using memory CD4+ T cells from blood. The clonotype comes from a female donor in good health, serving as a healthy control. The CDR3 reads CASSRNNEQFF. DNA sequence: TGTGCCAGCAGCCGGAACAATGAGCAGTTCTTC.